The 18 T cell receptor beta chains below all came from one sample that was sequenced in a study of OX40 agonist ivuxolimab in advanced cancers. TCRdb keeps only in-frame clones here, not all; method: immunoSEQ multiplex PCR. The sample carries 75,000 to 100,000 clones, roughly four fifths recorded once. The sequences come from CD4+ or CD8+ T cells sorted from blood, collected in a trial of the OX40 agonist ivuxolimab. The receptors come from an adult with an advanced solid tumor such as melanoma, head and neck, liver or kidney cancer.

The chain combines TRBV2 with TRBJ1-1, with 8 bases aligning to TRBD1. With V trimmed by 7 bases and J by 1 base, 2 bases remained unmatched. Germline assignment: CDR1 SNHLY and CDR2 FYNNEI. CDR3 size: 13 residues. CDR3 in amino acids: CASTRGPNTEAFF. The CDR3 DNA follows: TGTGCCAGCACCAGGGGGCCGAACACTGAAGCTTTCTTT.

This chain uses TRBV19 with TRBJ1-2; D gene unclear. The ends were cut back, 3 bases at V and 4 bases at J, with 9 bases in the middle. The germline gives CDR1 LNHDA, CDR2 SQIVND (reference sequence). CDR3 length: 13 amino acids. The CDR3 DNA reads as TGTGCCAGTAGTATTTTCGGACTCTATGGCTACACCTTC. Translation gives CASSIFGLYGYTF. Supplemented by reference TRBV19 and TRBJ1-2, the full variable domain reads DGGITQSPKYLFRKEGQNVTLSCEQNLNHDAMYWYRQDPGQGLRLIYYSQIVNDFQKGDIAEGYSVSREKKESFPLTVTSAQKNPTAFYLCASSIFGLYGYTFGSGTRLTVV.

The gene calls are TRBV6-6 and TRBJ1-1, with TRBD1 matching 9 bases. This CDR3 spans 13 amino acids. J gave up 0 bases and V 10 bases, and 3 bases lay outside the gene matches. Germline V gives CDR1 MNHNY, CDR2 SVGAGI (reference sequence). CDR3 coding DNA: TGTGCCATCGGGACAGGGATGAACACTGAAGCTTTCTTT. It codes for CAIGTGMNTEAFF.

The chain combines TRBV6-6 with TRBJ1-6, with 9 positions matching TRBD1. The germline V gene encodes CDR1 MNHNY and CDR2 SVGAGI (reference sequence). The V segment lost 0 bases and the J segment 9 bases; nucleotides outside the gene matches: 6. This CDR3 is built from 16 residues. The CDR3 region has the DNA TGTGCCAGCAGTTACTCGAGTGGGACAGGGCGTTCACCCCTCCACTTT. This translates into CASSYSSGTGRSPLHF.

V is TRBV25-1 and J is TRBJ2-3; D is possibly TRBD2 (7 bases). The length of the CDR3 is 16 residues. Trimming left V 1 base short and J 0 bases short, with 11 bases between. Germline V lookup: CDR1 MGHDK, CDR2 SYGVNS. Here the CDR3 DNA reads TGTGCCAGCAGTGAATGGGCGGGGGCAAGCACAGATACGCAGTATTTT. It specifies CASSEWAGASTDTQYF.

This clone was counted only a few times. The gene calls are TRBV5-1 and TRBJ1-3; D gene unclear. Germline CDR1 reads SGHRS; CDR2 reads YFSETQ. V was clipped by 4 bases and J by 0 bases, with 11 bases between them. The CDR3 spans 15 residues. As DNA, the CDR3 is TGCGCCAGCAGCATCGACGGGTCCTCTGGAAACACCATATATTTT. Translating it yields CASSIDGSSGNTIYF.

The CDR3 DNA reads TGCGCCAGCACTCAAACAGGGATGCGAGATACGCAGTATTTT. Protein sequence: CASTQTGMRDTQYF. J is TRBJ2-3 and V is TRBV10-2, with D maybe TRBD1 (6 bases). In germline, CDR1 is WSHSY, CDR2 SAAADI. V dropped 7 bases and J dropped 5 bases, with 16 bases sitting between them. The CDR3 is made up of 14 amino acids.

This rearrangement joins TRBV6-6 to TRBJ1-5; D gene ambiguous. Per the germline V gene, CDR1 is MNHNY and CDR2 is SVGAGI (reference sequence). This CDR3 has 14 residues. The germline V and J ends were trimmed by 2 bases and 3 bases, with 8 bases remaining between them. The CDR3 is CASSYRADNQPQHF. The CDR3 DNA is TGTGCCAGCAGTTACAGGGCGGACAATCAGCCCCAGCATTTT.

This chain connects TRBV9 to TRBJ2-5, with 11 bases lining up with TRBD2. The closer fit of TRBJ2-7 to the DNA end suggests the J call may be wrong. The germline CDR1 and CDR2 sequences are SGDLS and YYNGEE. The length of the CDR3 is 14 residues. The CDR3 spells CASSVGTSGVEQYF. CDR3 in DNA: TGTGCCAGCAGCGTCGGGACTAGCGGCGTCGAGCAGTACTTC.

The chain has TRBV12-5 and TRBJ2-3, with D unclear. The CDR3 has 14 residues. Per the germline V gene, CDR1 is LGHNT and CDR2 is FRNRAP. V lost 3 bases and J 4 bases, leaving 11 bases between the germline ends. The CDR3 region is CASGLVVPADTQYF. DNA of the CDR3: TGTGCTAGTGGTTTAGTGGTCCCCGCAGATACGCAGTATTTT.

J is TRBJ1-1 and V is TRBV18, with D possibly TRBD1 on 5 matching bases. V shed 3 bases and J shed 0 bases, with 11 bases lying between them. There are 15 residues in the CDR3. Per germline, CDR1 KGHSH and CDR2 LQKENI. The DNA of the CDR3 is TGTGCCAGCTCACCGCGTCGGGACGTGAACACTGAAGCTTTCTTT. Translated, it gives CASSPRRDVNTEAFF.

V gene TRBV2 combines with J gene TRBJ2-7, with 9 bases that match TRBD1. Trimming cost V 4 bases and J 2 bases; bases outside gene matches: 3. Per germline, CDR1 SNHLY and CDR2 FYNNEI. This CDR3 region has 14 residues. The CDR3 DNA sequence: TGTGCCAGCAGTGCGGACAGGGGTCCCTACGAGCAGTACTTC. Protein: CASSADRGPYEQYF.

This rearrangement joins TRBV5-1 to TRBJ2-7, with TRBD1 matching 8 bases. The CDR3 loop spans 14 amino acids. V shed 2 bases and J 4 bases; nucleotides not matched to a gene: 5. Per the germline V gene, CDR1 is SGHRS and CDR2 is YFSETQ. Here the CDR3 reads CASSFGQGGYEQYF. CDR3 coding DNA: TGCGCCAGCAGCTTCGGACAGGGTGGGTACGAGCAGTACTTC.

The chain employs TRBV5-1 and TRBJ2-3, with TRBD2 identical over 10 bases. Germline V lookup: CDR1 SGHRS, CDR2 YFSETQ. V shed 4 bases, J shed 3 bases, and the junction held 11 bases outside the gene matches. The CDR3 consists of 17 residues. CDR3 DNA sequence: TGCGCCAGCAGCCCGGCTAGCGGGAGAGGTTGGACAGATACGCAGTATTTT. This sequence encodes CASSPASGRGWTDTQYF.

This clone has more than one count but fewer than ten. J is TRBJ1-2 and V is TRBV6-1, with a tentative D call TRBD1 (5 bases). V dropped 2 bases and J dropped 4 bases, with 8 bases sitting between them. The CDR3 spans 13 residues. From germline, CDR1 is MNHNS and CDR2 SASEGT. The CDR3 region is CASSETGSYGYTF. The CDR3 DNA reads TGTGCCAGCAGTGAAACAGGAAGCTATGGCTACACCTTC.

For the CDR3, the DNA is TGCGCCAGCAAGGTTGGCGGGTCCACAGATACGCAGTATTTT. Protein sequence: CASKVGGSTDTQYF. J is TRBJ2-3 and V is TRBV10-2, with TRBD2 as a possible D gene (5 bases). Germline loops: CDR1 WSHSY, CDR2 SAAADI. V was pared by 7 bases and J by 2 bases, with 13 bases between. The length of the CDR3 is 14 residues.

The CDR3 sequence is CASSYPGTGGGYTF. The CDR3 coding sequence is TGTGCCAGCAGTTACCCGGGGACAGGGGGTGGCTACACCTTC. The rearrangement uses TRBV6-5 and TRBJ1-2; TRBD1 agrees at 11 bases. Germline V gene data show CDR1 as MNHEY and CDR2 as SVGAGI. The length of the CDR3 is 14 residues. J lost 7 bases, V lost 2 bases, and 3 bases had no gene match.

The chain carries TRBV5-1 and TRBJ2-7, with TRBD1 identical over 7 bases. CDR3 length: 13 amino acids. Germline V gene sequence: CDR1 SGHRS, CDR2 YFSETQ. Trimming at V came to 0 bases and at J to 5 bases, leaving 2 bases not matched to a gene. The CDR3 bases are TGCGCCAGCAGCTTGGTAGGACAGGACGAGCAGTACTTC. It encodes CASSLVGQDEQYF.